This record covers a single T cell receptor beta chain. Its target is unknown. These data come from a study of OX40 agonist ivuxolimab in advanced cancers. Study information: Partial response was recorded in three patients: one hepatocellular carcinoma and two cutaneous melanoma cases.

Using immunoSEQ multiplex PCR, the repertoire was profiled, and TCRdb retains in-frame clones only, with some absent. The repertoire holds under 95,000 clones, with roughly nine tenths as singletons. Study findings and constraints: The antigens recognized by the expanded peripheral T cells, that is their antigen specificity, were not determined.

This sequence originates from an adult with an advanced solid tumor such as melanoma, head and neck, liver or kidney cancer. Sequenced material: CD4+ or CD8+ T cells sorted from blood, taken in a trial of the OX40 agonist ivuxolimab.

CDR3 residues: CASSSKTTYNEQFF. As DNA, the CDR3 is TGCGCCAGCAGCTCGAAAACAACCTACAATGAGCAGTTCTTC. The gene calls are TRBV5-1 and TRBJ2-1; no clear D gene. CDR1 and CDR2 (germline): SGHRS, YFSETQ. With 3 bases removed from V and 2 bases from J, the gap between germline ends came to 9 bases. The CDR3 covers 14 residues. Full variable domain (remainder filled in from reference TRBV5-1 and TRBJ2-1): KAGVTQTPRYLIKTRGQQVTLSCSPISGHRSVSWYQQTPGQGLQFLFEYFSETQRNKGNFPGRFSGRQFSNSRSEMNVSTLELGDSALYLCASSSKTTYNEQFFGPGTRLTVL.